The text below deals with one TCR beta chain. The authors ran the immunoSEQ assay, v3.0, at survey level. The data were produced by immunoSEQ multiplex PCR, yet TCRdb's version contains in-frame clones alone and is incomplete. This table has about 22,000 clones, around four fifths appearing once. The data originate from a study of long-term antiretroviral therapy in people with HIV. The germline V gene has CDR1 GTSNPN and CDR2 SVGIG (reference sequence). The CDR3 spans 13 residues. The ends were cut back, 5 bases at V and 2 bases at J, with 13 bases in the middle. The material sequenced was unsorted PBMCs, taken 1.6 years after starting antiretroviral therapy. This receptor was identified in a man aged 35-49 years with HIV. V and J are TRBV30 and TRBJ2-7; TRBD1 or TRBD2 may be the D gene (5 bases each). This CDR3 is CAWEGPPAYEQYF. As DNA, the CDR3 is TGTGCCTGGGAGGGACCGCCGGCCTACGAGCAGTACTTC.